The rows below give T cell receptor beta chains drawn from one sample of a study of T cells in localized non-small cell lung cancer. Some clones are missing from TCRdb's copy, which holds only in-frame ones; the method was immunoSEQ multiplex PCR. The data contain over 35,000 clones, under 90% of them singletons. The source was peripheral blood mononuclear cells, collected before any cancer treatment. The origin of the receptors is a male donor aged 60 or over with stage II lung adenocarcinoma. The CDR3 runs from the conserved cysteine through the conserved F or W. The D gene is left open where the match is weak. For some rows the clone size is stated as once, few or many, or as a class when expanded; others skip it.

clone size	V gene	J gene	D gene	CDR3 protein	CDR3 DNA
NA	TRBV7-9	TRBJ1-2	NA	CASSSHYEGNNYGYTF	TGTGCCAGCAGCTCCCACTACGAGGGCAATAACTATGGCTACACCTTC
NA	TRBV7-2	TRBJ2-7	NA	CASSFLAGAKAEQYF	TGTGCCAGCAGCTTTCTGGCCGGGGCAAAGGCAGAGCAGTACTTC
once	TRBV9	TRBJ2-3	TRBD2	CASSLAGVPTDTQYF	TGTGCCAGCAGTTTAGCGGGAGTTCCCACAGATACGCAGTATTTT
NA	TRBV11-2	TRBJ1-1	NA	CASSLEGRAEAFF	TGTGCCAGCAGCCTCGAGGGGAGGGCTGAAGCTTTCTTT
NA	TRBV18	TRBJ2-7	NA	CASSPRNQDSYEQYF	TGTGCCAGCTCACCACGGAACCAGGACTCCTACGAGCAGTACTTC
medium-sized	TRBV6-4	TRBJ2-6	NA	CASSDFDGANVLTF	TGTGCCAGCAGTGACTTTGATGGGGCCAACGTCCTGACTTTC
NA	TRBV18	TRBJ1-1	NA	CASEGENTEAFF	TGTGCCAGCGAAGGGGAGAACACTGAAGCTTTCTTT
NA	TRBV5-1	TRBJ1-4	NA	CASSSQGIEKLFF	TGCGCCAGCAGCTCACAGGGAATTGAAAAACTGTTTTTT
NA	TRBV4-1	TRBJ2-1	TRBD2	CASSQIPFPVGGSGNEQFF	TGCGCCAGCAGCCAAATCCCTTTTCCGGTCGGCGGGAGTGGTAATGAGCAGTTCTTC
NA	TRBV11-2	TRBJ2-1	NA	CASSLDPGESFF	TGTGCCAGCAGCTTAGATCCGGGGGAATCGTTCTTC
NA	TRBV14	TRBJ2-2	NA	CASSQSLSGGELFF	TGTGCCAGCAGCCAGTCCCTGAGCGGCGGGGAGCTGTTTTTT
few	TRBV7-2	TRBJ1-5	TRBD1	CASSRTGSFQPQHF	TGTGCCAGCAGCCGGACAGGGTCCTTTCAGCCCCAGCATTTT
NA	TRBV5-6	TRBJ2-5	NA	CAIGMRGQETQYF	TGTGCCATCGGGATGAGGGGCCAAGAGACCCAGTACTTC
NA	TRBV5-1	TRBJ2-3	NA	CASSSIAGGTDTQYF	TGCGCCAGCAGCTCCATAGCCGGGGGCACAGATACGCAGTATTTT
NA	TRBV10-2	TRBJ1-1	NA	CASIYRVGTEAFF	TGCGCCAGCATTTACAGGGTGGGCACTGAAGCTTTCTTT
NA	TRBV6-4	TRBJ2-2	NA	CASRTTPAGELFF	TGTGCCAGCCGGACCACCCCTGCCGGGGAGCTGTTTTTT
NA	TRBV7-2	TRBJ2-3	TRBD2	CASSFGTSGTDTQYF	TGTGCCAGCAGCTTTGGGACTAGCGGCACAGATACGCAGTATTTT
NA	TRBV18	TRBJ2-3	NA	CASSPAEDTQYF	TGTGCCAGCTCACCTGCGGAAGATACGCAGTATTTT
NA	TRBV27	TRBJ1-1	NA	CASSLWSEVNTEAFF	TGTGCCAGCAGCCTGTGGAGCGAGGTGAACACTGAAGCTTTCTTT
NA	TRBV9	TRBJ1-2	TRBD1	CASSTGGNYGYTF	TGTGCCAGCTCTACAGGGGGGAACTATGGCTACACCTTC
NA	TRBV7-8	TRBJ2-3	NA	CASSPKESDTQYF	TGTGCCAGCAGCCCGAAGGAGTCAGATACGCAGTATTTT
NA	TRBV7-9	TRBJ2-7	NA	CASSSPGEQYF	TGTGCCAGCAGCTCCCCGGGGGAGCAGTACTTC
NA	TRBV7-7	TRBJ1-1	NA	CASSYQRGTEAFF	TGTGCTAGCAGTTACCAAAGGGGCACTGAAGCTTTCTTT
NA	TRBV20-1	TRBJ1-5	NA	CSAWPQHF	TGCAGTGCTTGGCCCCAGCATTTT
NA	TRBV5-6	TRBJ2-3	NA	CASSLTAGGTDTQYF	TGTGCCAGCAGCTTGACGGCTGGGGGAACAGATACGCAGTATTTT
NA	TRBV28	TRBJ2-7	TRBD2	CASSPPLFWREF	TGTGCCAGCAGCCCCCCGCTATTTTGGCGGGAGTTC
NA	TRBV30	TRBJ1-6	TRBD1	CAWAGTGGSPLHF	TGTGCCTGGGCCGGGACAGGGGGTTCACCCCTCCACTTT
few	TRBV27	TRBJ1-1	TRBD1	CASARTGILNTEAFF	TGTGCCAGCGCCAGGACAGGGATCCTTAACACTGAAGCTTTCTTT
once	TRBV27	TRBJ2-7	TRBD1	CASSLLWTGEKEQYF	TGTGCCAGCAGTTTATTGTGGACAGGGGAGAAAGAGCAGTACTTC
NA	TRBV7-8	TRBJ2-1	NA	CASSLLRAEQFF	TGTGCCAGCAGCTTGCTTCGGGCTGAGCAGTTCTTC
NA	TRBV14	TRBJ1-2	NA	CASSQQGMGYGYTF	TGTGCCAGCAGCCAGCAAGGGATGGGCTATGGCTACACCTTC
NA	TRBV7-9	TRBJ2-7	TRBD2	CASSATSGTEQYF	TGTGCCAGCAGCGCTACTAGCGGGACCGAGCAGTACTTC
NA	TRBV5-1	TRBJ1-1	NA	CASSLAGRGAQESTEAFF	TGCGCCAGCAGCTTGGCCGGGAGGGGGGCGCAGGAGAGCACTGAAGCTTTCTTT
NA	TRBV27	TRBJ2-7	NA	CASRATVGPHEQYF	TGTGCCAGCAGGGCTACGGTGGGGCCCCACGAGCAGTACTTC
once	TRBV20-1	TRBJ2-1	NA	CSEEVANEQFF	TGCAGTGAGGAAGTAGCCAATGAGCAGTTCTTC
NA	TRBV7-3	TRBJ2-1	TRBD2	CASSLSGGTYNEQFF	TGTGCCAGCAGCTTATCGGGAGGAACCTACAATGAGCAGTTCTTC
NA	TRBV18	TRBJ2-3	TRBD2	CASSSGLAGYTQYF	TGTGCCAGCTCTTCAGGACTAGCGGGGTATACGCAGTATTTT
NA	TRBV6-4	TRBJ2-2	TRBD2	CASSETSGSTGELFF	TGTGCCAGCAGTGAAACTAGCGGGTCCACCGGGGAGCTGTTTTTT
NA	TRBV5-1	TRBJ1-3	NA	CASSLVAGQPGNTIYF	TGCGCCAGCAGCTTGGTGGCAGGGCAGCCCGGAAACACCATATATTTT
NA	TRBV7-6	TRBJ1-3	NA	CASSPGPNSGNTIYF	TGTGCCAGCAGCCCGGGTCCTAACTCTGGAAACACCATATATTTT
NA	TRBV6-5	TRBJ2-2	NA	CASRNRARDTGELFF	TGTGCCAGCAGAAACAGGGCCAGGGACACCGGGGAGCTGTTTTTT
NA	TRBV18	TRBJ1-2	TRBD1	CASSAPGQESLNYGYTF	TGTGCCAGCTCAGCCCCGGGACAGGAGTCCCTTAACTATGGCTACACCTTC
NA	TRBV28	TRBJ2-7	TRBD2	CASAGTSGLGDEQYF	TGTGCCAGCGCTGGGACTAGCGGGCTAGGAGACGAGCAGTACTTC
NA	TRBV4-1	TRBJ1-1	NA	CASSQEPRGTEAFF	TGCGCCAGCAGCCAAGAGCCCCGGGGCACTGAAGCTTTCTTT
NA	TRBV6-5	TRBJ1-1	NA	CASSYSWNTEAFF	TGTGCCAGCAGTTACTCATGGAACACTGAAGCTTTCTTT
NA	TRBV6-6	TRBJ1-3	TRBD1	CASSLRQGNTIYF	TGTGCCAGCAGTCTCCGACAGGGTAACACCATATATTTT
NA	TRBV9	TRBJ1-4	NA	CASSVGGGFNEKLFF	TGTGCCAGCAGCGTAGGTGGCGGTTTTAATGAAAAACTGTTTTTT
NA	TRBV28	TRBJ2-7	NA	CASKGGGEGPYEQYF	TGTGCCAGCAAAGGAGGGGGGGAAGGTCCGTACGAGCAGTACTTC
NA	TRBV28	TRBJ1-5	NA	CASSSPKGGEPQHF	TGTGCCAGCAGTTCACCGAAAGGTGGTGAGCCCCAGCATTTT
NA	TRBV30	TRBJ2-7	TRBD1	CAWTWDRISYEQYF	TGTGCCTGGACCTGGGACAGAATCTCCTACGAGCAGTACTTC
NA	TRBV28	TRBJ1-1	NA	CASSLRQGKGRGAFF	TGTGCCAGCAGTTTAAGGCAGGGAAAGGGGAGGGGAGCTTTCTTT
NA	TRBV4-2	TRBJ2-3	TRBD2	CASSEGTGTRASTDTQYF	TGTGCCAGCAGCGAAGGGACCGGGACTAGGGCTAGCACAGATACGCAGTATTTT
NA	TRBV18	TRBJ2-2	NA	CASSPDTGELFF	TGTGCCAGCTCACCAGACACCGGGGAGCTGTTTTTT
NA	TRBV19	TRBJ2-3	NA	CASQSRESDTQYF	TGTGCCAGTCAAAGCCGGGAGTCAGATACGCAGTATTTT
once	TRBV29-1	TRBJ1-1	NA	CSVAAVITEAFF	TGCAGCGTTGCAGCCGTGATCACTGAAGCTTTCTTT
NA	TRBV7-2	TRBJ2-6	NA	CASSLEGAGANVLTF	TGTGCCAGCAGCTTAGAAGGAGCCGGGGCCAACGTCCTGACTTTC